A selection of T cell receptor beta chains follows, all from one sample in a study of lymphopenia after photon versus proton radiotherapy. Only in-frame clones appear in the TCRdb table, and some are missing; sequencing was by immunoSEQ multiplex PCR. This sample has tens of thousands of clones; 70% to 85% occur once, and the top ten carry around 2%. The input for sequencing was peripheral blood, taken from a patient treated with proton-based radiotherapy. The origin of the receptors is a man aged 60 to 69 with pancreatic cancer. Both conserved end residues are part of each CDR3. A D gene is named only where the DNA matches it firmly. Clone size is shown for a subset of rows, as once, few, many or a class of expanded clone.

v_call	d_call	j_call	clone_size	cdr3_aa	cdr3_nt
TRBV19	NA	TRBJ1-1	NA	CASRDGTVEAFF	TGTGCCAGTAGAGACGGGACTGTAGAAGCTTTCTTT
TRBV21-1	NA	TRBJ2-1	NA	CATSDRGGGCRCESSYNEQFF	TGTGCCACCTCGGACAGGGGCGGGGGGTGCCGGTGCGAGAGCTCCTACAATGAGCAGTTCTTC
TRBV2	TRBD1	TRBJ2-3	NA	CASRGQGVGTDTQYF	TGTGCCAGCAGGGGGCAGGGGGTGGGCACAGATACGCAGTATTTT
TRBV2	NA	TRBJ2-5	once	CASSEVAETQYF	TGTGCCAGCAGTGAAGTAGCTGAGACCCAGTACTTC
TRBV30	NA	TRBJ1-3	once	CALTSGTYSGNTIYF	TGTGCCTTGACTTCCGGGACGTACTCTGGAAACACCATATATTTT
TRBV19	NA	TRBJ1-2	NA	CASSIGGGYYGYTF	TGTGCCAGTAGTATTGGTGGGGGCTACTATGGCTACACCTTC
TRBV6-5	NA	TRBJ2-7	NA	CASSRSSEQYF	TGTGCCAGCAGCCGCTCGTCCGAGCAGTACTTC
TRBV28	NA	TRBJ2-2	NA	CAGGSGELFF	TGTGCCGGGGGATCCGGGGAGCTGTTTTTT
TRBV7-8	NA	TRBJ1-4	NA	CASSGRVAEKLFF	TGTGCCAGCAGCGGGCGGGTGGCAGAAAAACTGTTTTTT
TRBV28	TRBD2	TRBJ2-7	NA	CASSLKAGGLGDEQYF	TGTGCCAGCAGTTTAAAGGCGGGAGGGCTGGGGGACGAGCAGTACTTC
TRBV27	NA	TRBJ1-5	NA	CASALWGNQPQHF	TGTGCCAGCGCTCTCTGGGGGAATCAGCCCCAGCATTTT
TRBV19	NA	TRBJ1-1	NA	CATSDGLNNMNTEAFF	TGTGCCACCTCGGACGGTCTGAATAATATGAACACTGAAGCTTTCTTT
TRBV6-5	NA	TRBJ1-1	NA	CASSYLGGGSTEAFF	TGTGCCAGCAGTTACTTGGGGGGAGGTAGCACTGAAGCTTTCTTT
TRBV4-3	TRBD2	TRBJ2-5	NA	CASRDGGGTQYF	TGCGCCAGCAGGGACGGCGGGGGGACCCAGTACTTC
TRBV5-4	NA	TRBJ1-2	NA	CASSLGGSYGYTF	TGTGCCAGCAGCTTGGGAGGATCCTATGGCTACACCTTC
TRBV15	NA	TRBJ1-1	NA	CATSRDRENTEAFF	TGTGCCACCAGCAGAGATAGGGAGAACACTGAAGCTTTCTTT
TRBV11-2	NA	TRBJ2-3	NA	CASSLDLVDTQYF	TGTGCCAGCAGCTTAGATCTTGTAGATACGCAGTATTTT
TRBV9	NA	TRBJ2-7	NA	CASSGGGVGYEQYF	TGTGCCAGCAGCGGAGGGGGAGTGGGCTACGAGCAGTACTTC
TRBV14	NA	TRBJ2-7	NA	CASSRRGGLGYEQYF	TGTGCCAGCAGCCGCAGGGGGGGACTTGGCTACGAGCAGTACTTC
TRBV5-1	NA	TRBJ2-2	NA	CASSITVTGELFF	TGCGCCAGCAGCATAACTGTCACCGGGGAGCTGTTTTTT
TRBV11-3	TRBD2	TRBJ2-1	NA	CASSSRGSGGNEQFF	TGTGCCAGCAGTTCCCGGGGTAGCGGGGGCAATGAGCAGTTCTTC
TRBV6-5	NA	TRBJ1-2	NA	CASSRTVGDGYTF	TGTGCCAGCAGCCGAACAGTGGGAGATGGCTACACCTTC
TRBV5-1	TRBD2	TRBJ2-1	NA	CASNMNPASSGNEQFF	TGCGCCAGCAATATGAACCCGGCGTCTAGCGGCAATGAGCAGTTCTTC
TRBV11-3	NA	TRBJ1-1	NA	CASSFAVGEAFF	TGTGCCAGCAGCTTCGCGGTAGGTGAAGCTTTCTTT